These T cell receptor beta chains were read from a single sample in a study of OX40 agonist ivuxolimab in advanced cancers. Here immunoSEQ multiplex PCR was the method, and the copy in TCRdb shows in-frame clones only, minus some. Among 70,000 or so clones listed, more than 90% were seen once. Sequenced material: CD4+ or CD8+ T cells sorted from blood, taken in a trial of the OX40 agonist ivuxolimab. The receptors come from an adult with an advanced solid tumor such as melanoma, head and neck, liver or kidney cancer. Both conserved end residues are part of each CDR3.

>NA|TRBV5-6
CASSPGLTTYEQYF
>TRBJ2-7|TRBV7-6
CASSPDRKEQYF
>TRBJ2-3|TRBV4-1
CASSQGSDTQYF
>TRBJ2-3|TRBV5-4
CASSQESGGTDTQYF
>TRBJ2-7|TRBV27
CASSLLAGGLYEQYF
>TRBJ2-3|TRBV4-1
CASSPLGSGGDTQYF
>TRBJ2-7|TRBV6-5
CASSYQGWSSYEQYF
>TRBJ2-7|TRBV18
CASSPSDRAYIYEQYF
>TRBJ2-1|TRBV19
CASSIDASGASSYNEQFF
>TRBJ2-3|TRBV4-1
CASSQDRVPSRDTQYF